These 9 T cell receptor beta chains were all obtained from the same sample, sequenced in a study of regulatory T cells in long-lasting Graves disease. Arm-PCR of CDR3 regions with iRepertoire HTBI primers generated TCR beta libraries. TCRdb reanalysed the multiplex PCR reads using MiXCR and keeps one entry per CDR3 protein. The sample lists roughly 420,000 distinct CDR3 sequences, 14% occurring once. Time point meaning: newly diagnosed GD, antithyroid drugs for less than 3 months. Making the TCR library involved RNA that had been extracted from PBMCs. These records were also assigned to another study, of T cells in Graves' hyperthyroidism and ophthalmopathy.

Here the sequenced sample was peripheral blood mononuclear cells (PBMCs), taken at new diagnosis, from a patient treated with antithyroid drugs. The receptors were gathered from a woman aged 45-60 years with Graves disease.

As concerns this clonotype: A read error is possible here, since a much larger clone lies one base away. The CDR3 nucleotides read TGTGCCAGCAGCTTTGGGGAAGGTCACACAGATACGCAGTATTTT. Translated: CASSFGEGHTDTQYF. V and J are TRBV11-2 and TRBJ2-3; D call uncertain. From germline, CDR1 is SGHAT and CDR2 FQNNGV. This CDR3 has 15 residues. The V end was cut by 3 bases, the J end by 2 bases, with 12 bases between.

This clonotype has only a few counts. This sequence joins TRBV6-1 and TRBJ1-5; no clear D. The CDR3 consists of 13 residues. Trimming removed 7 bases from V and 5 bases from J, with 12 bases in between. Germline V gene sequence: CDR1 MNHNS, CDR2 SASEGT. The CDR3 sequence is CASILREDQPQHF. The CDR3 nucleotides are TGTGCCAGCATCCTGAGGGAAGATCAGCCCCAGCATTTT.

The chain is built from TRBV20-1 and TRBJ1-5; 8 bases are a match to TRBD1. The CDR3 covers 14 residues. The junction had 11 bases not matched to a gene; V was cut back by 6 bases and J by 7 bases. The V gene's germline CDR1 is DFQATT and CDR2 SNEGSKA (reference sequence). The CDR3: CSAQTAGGDQPQHF. DNA of the CDR3: TGCAGTGCCCAAACTGCAGGGGGCGACCAGCCCCAGCATTTT.

J is TRBJ1-5 and V is TRBV6-1; D call uncertain. The CDR3 covers 15 residues. The V gene's germline CDR1 is MNHNS and CDR2 SASEGT. With 3 bases removed from V and 0 bases from J, the gap between germline ends came to 9 bases. The DNA of the CDR3 is TGTGCCAGCAGTGATAGAACATTTAGCAATCAGCCCCAGCATTTT. It yields the protein CASSDRTFSNQPQHF.

This clonotype was seen many times. The chain has TRBV14 and TRBJ2-3, with D perhaps TRBD2 (6 bases). With 0 bases removed from V and 0 bases from J, the gap between germline ends came to 13 bases. The CDR3 contains 17 residues. CDR1 is SGHDN and CDR2 is FVKESK in the germline V gene. As DNA, the CDR3 is TGTGCCAGCAGCCAAGATGGTTTGGCGGGGAGCACAGATACGCAGTATTTT. It is translated as CASSQDGLAGSTDTQYF.

The CDR3 DNA sequence: TGTGCCACAGGGTCTGCTAACTATGGCTACACCTTC. This codes for CATGSANYGYTF. V gene TRBV28 combines with J gene TRBJ1-2, with a tentative D call TRBD1 (5 bases). The CDR3 has 12 residues. Germline V lookup: CDR1 MDHEN, CDR2 SYDVKM. Trimming left V 10 bases short and J 0 bases short, with 9 bases between.

The chain recombines TRBV7-8 with TRBJ2-5; either TRBD1 or TRBD2 may supply D (6 bases each). The V and J ends lost 4 bases and 1 base respectively, with 16 bases between them. The CDR3 has 16 amino acids. Per the germline V gene, CDR1 is SGHVS and CDR2 is FQNEAQ. CDR3 in DNA: TGTGCCAGCAGCTCCAGAGGGGGGAGGCGCCAAGAGACCCAGTACTTC. This codes for CASSSRGGRRQETQYF.

This clonotype has a count of ten or more. V usage is TRBV27 and J usage is TRBJ1-5, with 8 bases identical to TRBD1. The CDR3 covers 14 residues. Germline CDR1 reads MNHEY; CDR2 reads SMNVEV (reference sequence). V shed 6 bases and J 5 bases; nucleotides not matched to a gene: 6. The CDR3 DNA sequence: TGTGCCAGCAGGGGCACAGGGGGAGATCAGCCCCAGCATTTT. Translation: CASRGTGGDQPQHF.

This clonotype has at least ten counts. V is TRBV29-1 and J is TRBJ1-2; TRBD1 matches 8 bases. The length of the CDR3 is 13 residues. The germline gives CDR1 SQVTM, CDR2 ANQGSEA. The V segment lost 4 bases and the J segment 6 bases; nucleotides outside the gene matches: 7. The CDR3: CSVGTGRIDGYTF. For the CDR3, the DNA is TGCAGCGTTGGGACAGGGAGAATCGATGGCTACACCTTC.